One and the same sample provided the 10 T cell receptor beta chains below, sequenced in a study of early T cells in non-severe SARS-CoV-2 infection (dated by TCRdb to the early 2020s). Libraries were constructed by 5' RACE. Reads for this sample came from a NextSeq 500. Starting from the raw public reads, TCRdb applied fastp trimming at Q25, assembled clones with MiXCR and retained in-frame beta chains. When rows share a CDR3 protein, they turn into one entry using the most common DNA and genes. A total of tens of thousands of distinct CDR3 sequences appear in this sample, 8% to 11% of them only once. Approximately 6.5% of the sample is in the top ten clones. The sequencing input was whole blood. The receptors here all came from an adult who was a healthcare worker with PCR-confirmed SARS-CoV-2 infection or an uninfected control (not recorded which).

There are many counts of this clonotype. The V call is TRBV18, the J call TRBJ2-1; 7 bases are a match to TRBD1. Trimming cost V 3 bases and J 4 bases; bases outside gene matches: 3. The CDR3 is made up of 14 amino acids. Germline-derived CDR1 and CDR2 are KGHSH and LQKENI. The CDR3, as DNA: TGTGCCAGCTCACCGACGACAGGGTACAATGAGCAGTTCTTC. Its protein is CASSPTTGYNEQFF.

The chain has TRBV29-1 and TRBJ2-1; the match to TRBD1 covers 7 bases. Germline values: CDR1 SQVTM, CDR2 ANQGSEA. The CDR3 has 14 amino acids. J gave up 2 bases and V 7 bases, and 8 bases lay outside the gene matches. The CDR3 coding sequence is TGCAGCGCCGAAAGAGACAGGGCCTACAATGAGCAGTTCTTC. It is translated as CSAERDRAYNEQFF.

V gene TRBV6-5 combines with J gene TRBJ2-7; the D is unclear. This CDR3 comprises 13 residues. The V gene lost 0 bases and the J gene lost 4 bases, with 7 bases spanning the gap. In germline, CDR1 is MNHEY, CDR2 SVGAGI. The CDR3 DNA sequence: TGTGCCAGCAGTTACTCGGTAGCATACGAGCAGTACTTC. Its protein product is CASSYSVAYEQYF.

As regards this clonotype: The junction does not match germline at one end; this may be a read error. V and J are TRBV7-2 and TRBJ2-5; perhaps TRBD2 as D (5 bases). CDR3 size: 14 residues. Germline V lookup: CDR1 SGHTA, CDR2 FQGNSA. The CDR3 region has the DNA TGTGCCAGCAGCTTACGCGGGCCTCAAGAGACCCGGTACTTC. Its translation: CASSLRGPQETRYF.

The V and J genes are TRBV11-2 and TRBJ2-1; D uncertain. Trimming pared 3 bases from V and 11 bases from J, leaving 17 bases between. The germline CDR1 and CDR2 sequences are SGHAT and FQNNGV. The CDR3 sequence is 14 residues long. The CDR3 region has the DNA TGTGCCAGCAGCTTGTCGCGGACCTCCCAGCAGCAGTTCTTC. This encodes CASSLSRTSQQQFF.

The chain links TRBV20-1 to TRBJ2-3, with 10 bases lining up with TRBD2. V shed 1 base, J shed 6 bases, and the junction held 10 bases outside the gene matches. Germline CDR1 is DFQATT and CDR2 is SNEGSKA (reference sequence). This CDR3 is built from 16 residues. CDR3 DNA: TGCAGTGCTAGAGGAGGCTCAGCGGGAGGGCCCGATACGCAGTATTTT. Amino acids: CSARGGSAGGPDTQYF.

In this sample, this clonotype turned up many times. This chain uses TRBV5-6 with TRBJ2-2; D is uncertain. V lost 4 bases to trimming and J lost 5 bases, with 6 bases between them. CDR1 is SGHDT and CDR2 is YYEEEE in the germline V gene. This CDR3 is 12 amino acids long. The CDR3, as DNA: TGTGCCAGCAGCCTTGAGACCGGGGAGCTGTTTTTT. Translating it yields CASSLETGELFF. The whole variable domain, filled in from reference TRBV5-6 and TRBJ2-2, reads DAGVTQSPTHLIKTRGQQVTLRCSPKSGHDTVSWYQQALGQGPQFIFQYYEEEERQRGNFPDRFSGHQFPNYSSELNVNALLLGDSALYLCASSLETGELFFGEGSRLTVL.

V and J are TRBV20-1 and TRBJ1-5, with 10 bases lining up with TRBD1. CDR1 DFQATT and CDR2 SNEGSKA come from the germline V gene (reference sequence). J lost 5 bases, V lost 6 bases, and 7 bases had no gene match. CDR3 size: 14 residues. In DNA form, the CDR3 reads TGCAGTGCAATCGACAGGGGGCTCGATCAGCCCCAGCATTTT. This translates into CSAIDRGLDQPQHF.

This clonotype occurred many times. V is TRBV20-1 and J is TRBJ2-7; D is unclear. V was pared by 4 bases and J by 3 bases, with 10 bases between. The CDR3 runs 12 residues. Germline-derived CDR1 and CDR2 are DFQATT and SNEGSKA (reference sequence). The CDR3 DNA reads TGCAGTGCTAAGATACCTCGCTACGAGCAGTACTTC. Its translation: CSAKIPRYEQYF.

This clonotype came up many times. The CDR3 sequence: CASSQGRSGIYEQYF. The DNA for the CDR3 is TGCGCCAGCAGCCAAGGGCGCAGCGGTATCTACGAGCAGTACTTC. J is TRBJ2-7 and V is TRBV4-1; possibly TRBD2 for D (5 bases). Trimming took 1 base from V and 3 from J, leaving 13 bases between them. The CDR3 is made up of 15 amino acids. Germline V gene lookup returns CDR1 MGHRA and CDR2 YSYEKL.